The rows below give T cell receptor beta chains drawn from one sample of a study of T cells in Graves' hyperthyroidism and ophthalmopathy. TCRdb re-called the multiplex PCR reads with MiXCR, one entry per CDR3 protein. The table lists a few hundred thousand distinct CDR3 sequences, approximately 15% of them singletons, with roughly 14% in the top ten. The sample was blood. Receptors originate from a woman in her thirties or forties with Graves' hyperthyroidism. CDR3s include the opening cysteine and the closing phenylalanine or tryptophan. The order of the fields is J gene, CDR3 length, V gene, clone size, D gene, CDR3 protein, CDR3 DNA. A D gene is named only where the DNA matches it firmly. Clone size is stated in some rows and not others, as once, few, many or a class when expanded.

TRBJ1-4 15 TRBV20-1 many TRBD1 CSAPISRGTNEKLFF TGCAGTGCTCCAATCTCCAGGGGGACTAATGAAAAACTGTTTTTT
TRBJ2-3 16 TRBV10-3 many NA CAISDALAKSTDTQYF TGTGCCATCAGTGACGCCCTAGCGAAGAGCACAGATACGCAGTATTTT
TRBJ2-1 21 TRBV6-1 few TRBD2 CASSEKRLAGGYLSSYNEQFF TGTGCCAGCAGTGAGAAACGACTAGCGGGAGGATACCTCAGCTCCTACAATGAGCAGTTCTTC
TRBJ2-3 13 TRBV5-6 few NA CASSRAGTDTQYF TGTGCCAGCAGCCGTGCTGGAACAGATACGCAGTATTTT
TRBJ2-1 14 TRBV5-6 many NA CASSLLSSYNEQFF TGCGCCAGCAGCTTGCTAAGCTCCTACAATGAGCAGTTCTTC
TRBJ2-7 14 TRBV6-1 many TRBD1 CASSRLTGPYEQYF TGTGCCAGCAGCCGATTGACAGGGCCCTACGAGCAGTACTTC
TRBJ2-5 14 TRBV27 many TRBD2 CASGRAGVKETQYF TGTGCCAGCGGTCGAGCGGGAGTGAAAGAGACCCAGTACTTC
TRBJ2-5 14 TRBV6-1 many TRBD1 CASKEGTVQETQYF TGTGCCAGCAAAGAAGGGACAGTGCAAGAGACCCAGTACTTC
TRBJ2-5 20 TRBV6-1 NA TRBD2 CASSGGKSWTSGRGQETQYF TGTGCCAGCAGTGGTGGGAAATCCTGGACTAGCGGGAGGGGTCAAGAGACCCAGTACTTC
TRBJ2-5 16 TRBV7-9 many TRBD2 CASSSGLAGERETQYF TGTGCCAGCAGCTCGGGACTAGCGGGAGAACGCGAGACCCAGTACTTC
TRBJ2-7 16 TRBV6-1 many TRBD2 CASSRERGGSNYEQYF TGTGCCAGCAGTCGGGAGAGGGGCGGGAGCAACTACGAGCAGTACTTC
TRBJ2-1 16 TRBV4-1 NA NA CASSQGGRGPGNEQFF TGCGCCAGCAGCCAAGGAGGGAGGGGGCCGGGGAATGAGCAGTTCTTC
TRBJ2-3 16 TRBV9 NA TRBD2 CASSPLAGGGTDTQYF TGTGCCAGCAGCCCACTAGCGGGAGGGGGCACAGATACGCAGTATTTT
TRBJ1-5 14 TRBV12-3/TRBV12-4 many NA CASSLAGADQPQHF TGTGCCAGCAGCCTCGCGGGGGCCGATCAGCCCCAGCATTTT
TRBJ2-5 15 TRBV3-1 many TRBD1 CASSQRTGGRETQYF TGTGCCAGCAGCCAACGAACAGGGGGCCGGGAGACCCAGTACTTC
TRBJ1-3 14 TRBV29-1 NA TRBD1 CSVPGQGSGNTIYF TGCAGCGTTCCGGGACAGGGGTCTGGAAACACCATATATTTT
TRBJ2-3 15 TRBV3-1 NA NA CVSSEGTYGTDTQYF TGTGTCAGCAGCGAAGGCACTTACGGCACAGATACGCAGTATTTT
TRBJ2-1 13 TRBV29-1 few TRBD1 CSVEGTEHNEQFF TGCAGCGTTGAGGGGACAGAACACAATGAGCAGTTCTTC
TRBJ1-2 15 TRBV15 NA TRBD1 CATSRPTGGGNGYTF TGTGCCACCAGCAGACCCACAGGGGGTGGGAATGGCTACACCTTC
TRBJ1-5 18 TRBV28 few TRBD1 CASSTSDRGLFGNQPQHF TGTGCCAGCAGTACATCGGACAGGGGGTTGTTTGGCAATCAGCCCCAGCATTTT
TRBJ2-1 15 TRBV28 NA TRBD1 CASSFRDRVYNEQFF TGTGCCAGCAGCTTCCGGGACAGGGTCTACAATGAGCAGTTCTTC
TRBJ2-5 13 TRBV10-3 many NA CAISGGQQETQYF TGTGCCATCAGTGGAGGACAGCAAGAGACCCAGTACTTC
TRBJ2-1 15 TRBV7-3 many NA CASLLGGIQDNEQFF TGTGCCAGCCTCCTCGGGGGAATACAGGACAATGAGCAGTTCTTC
TRBJ2-7 14 TRBV28 many NA CASSLATVSYEQYF TGTGCCAGCAGTTTGGCAACAGTGTCCTACGAGCAGTACTTC
TRBJ1-1 14 TRBV25-1 NA NA CASLPDHRKGEAFF TGTGCCAGCCTCCCAGACCACAGAAAAGGTGAAGCTTTCTTT
TRBJ1-1 15 TRBV18 many NA CASSPYFDVDTEAFF TGTGCCAGCTCACCTTACTTCGATGTGGACACTGAAGCTTTCTTT
TRBJ2-7 13 TRBV29-1 NA TRBD1 CSVGAGGPYEQYF TGCAGCGTTGGCGCAGGGGGCCCCTACGAGCAGTACTTC
TRBJ2-6 15 TRBV28 many NA CASSFRGSGANVLTF TGTGCCAGCAGTTTCAGAGGGAGTGGGGCCAACGTCCTGACTTTC
TRBJ2-7 15 TRBV29-1 many TRBD2 CSACPREGRDYEQYF TGCAGCGCATGCCCCCGGGAGGGGCGAGACTACGAGCAGTACTTC
TRBJ2-7 17 TRBV14 many TRBD1 CASSRQGPPPPHYEQYF TGTGCCAGCAGCCGACAGGGTCCCCCACCCCCACACTACGAGCAGTACTTC
TRBJ2-1 13 TRBV28 NA NA CASSLPTFNEQFF TGTGCCAGCAGCCTCCCTACGTTCAATGAGCAGTTCTTC
TRBJ1-1 15 TRBV9 NA TRBD1 CASSPAGGWLAEAFF TGTGCCAGCAGCCCAGCAGGGGGCTGGTTGGCGGAAGCTTTCTTT
TRBJ1-1 14 TRBV5-1 many NA CASSRAGENTEAFF TGCGCCAGCAGCAGGGCGGGAGAGAACACTGAAGCTTTCTTT
TRBJ2-7 16 TRBV5-4 many TRBD2 CASSRLAGALNYEQYF TGTGCCAGCAGTAGGCTAGCGGGAGCCCTAAACTACGAGCAGTACTTC
TRBJ2-3 15 TRBV18 few TRBD2 CASSLSSAGADTQYF TGTGCCAGCTCACTTTCTTCGGCGGGAGCGGATACGCAGTATTTT
TRBJ1-1 16 TRBV20-1 many TRBD1 CSARDSDRGGYTEAFF TGCAGTGCTAGGGACTCAGACAGGGGAGGGTACACTGAAGCTTTCTTT
TRBJ2-5 15 TRBV7-9 many NA CASSLAELAEETQYF TGTGCCAGCAGCTTAGCGGAACTAGCCGAAGAGACCCAGTACTTC
TRBJ1-4 15 TRBV7-3 NA NA CASSLTKATNEKLFF TGTGCCAGCAGCTTAACGAAGGCAACTAATGAAAAACTGTTTTTT
TRBJ1-1 13 TRBV12-3/TRBV12-4 few TRBD1 CASRLGQGNEAFF TGTGCCAGCAGACTCGGACAGGGAAATGAAGCTTTCTTT
TRBJ2-2 16 TRBV18 NA NA CASSPPMGVSSGELFF TGTGCCAGCTCACCACCGATGGGAGTTTCAAGCGGGGAGCTGTTTTTT
TRBJ2-5 13 TRBV28 many NA CASSFPPGETQYF TGTGCCAGCAGTTTCCCTCCAGGGGAGACCCAGTACTTC
TRBJ1-1 15 TRBV20-1 few TRBD1 CSARDRQGAGTEAFF TGCAGTGCTAGAGATCGCCAGGGGGCGGGAACTGAAGCTTTCTTT
TRBJ2-5 14 TRBV30 many NA CAWNPGTYQETQYF TGTGCCTGGAACCCCGGGACCTACCAAGAGACCCAGTACTTC
TRBJ1-1 13 TRBV5-1 many NA CASRGGQNTEAFF TGCGCCAGCAGGGGCGGGCAGAACACTGAAGCTTTCTTT
TRBJ2-7 14 TRBV20-1 many TRBD2 CSARSREGGDEQYF TGCAGTGCTAGATCACGGGAGGGTGGGGACGAGCAGTACTTC
TRBJ1-2 16 TRBV15 few TRBD1 CATSRIQGAYNYGYTF TGTGCCACCAGCAGAATCCAGGGGGCCTATAACTATGGCTACACCTTC
TRBJ1-1 17 TRBV5-8 NA NA CASSLYPIRGGNTEAFF TGTGCCAGCAGCTTGTACCCCATACGGGGGGGGAACACTGAAGCTTTCTTT
TRBJ2-1 15 TRBV5-8 NA NA CASRRGASSYNEQFF TGTGCCAGCAGGAGAGGGGCGAGCTCCTACAATGAGCAGTTCTTC
TRBJ2-3 13 TRBV27 many NA CASSWTDTDTQYF TGTGCCAGCAGTTGGACTGACACAGATACGCAGTATTTT
TRBJ1-1 13 TRBV20-1 many TRBD1 CSALPDRDTEAFF TGCAGTGCCCTACCCGACAGGGACACTGAAGCTTTCTTT
TRBJ1-2 14 TRBV28 many NA CASSTTAGNYGYTF TGTGCCAGCAGTACGACAGCGGGGAACTATGGCTACACCTTC
TRBJ1-2 14 TRBV7-2 many NA CASSTSYSNYGYTF TGTGCCAGCAGCACCTCCTACAGCAACTATGGCTACACCTTC
TRBJ1-4 13 TRBV29-1 NA TRBD1 CSVGTGGREKLFF TGCAGCGTTGGGACAGGGGGAAGAGAAAAACTGTTTTTT
TRBJ1-3 16 TRBV15 once NA CATSRKLELFGNTIYF TGTGCCACCAGCAGAAAACTGGAACTCTTTGGAAACACCATATATTTT
TRBJ2-6 15 TRBV20-1 many TRBD1 CSAWKGGGGANVLTF TGCAGTGCTTGGAAAGGGGGCGGTGGGGCCAACGTCCTGACTTTC